This T cell receptor beta chain was sequenced for a study of T cell responses to AZD1222 COVID-19 vaccine. Study as a whole: Timing groups of about 4 and about 12 weeks for second doses were pooled. Study results and caveats: Repertoires were obtained solely post-peak T cell response. After two AZD1222 doses, spike-specific TCR breadth and depth rose versus day 0. Dominant CD4 TCR responses targeted spike regions 160-218 and 743-854.

Clones were read by immunoSEQ multiplex PCR, and TCRdb kept only the in-frame ones, dropping some. The sample contains 90,000 to 110,000 clones, about 85% of which appear only once. With regard to this clone: Antigen: not known.

Per germline, CDR1 SQVTM and CDR2 ANQGSEA. This CDR3 has 13 residues. The V gene lost 3 bases and the J gene lost 6 bases, with 14 bases spanning the gap. This rearrangement joins TRBV29-1 to TRBJ1-1; D gene unclear. This specimen was peripheral blood, taken on day 0 of AZD1222 vaccination. The source of this sequence is an adult in good health. The CDR3 DNA follows: TGCAGCGTTGACCTGGGTTCTCCTCCTGAAGCTTTCTTT. This encodes CSVDLGSPPEAFF. Based on the CDR3 plus reference TRBV29-1 and TRBJ1-1, the full variable domain is SAVISQKPSRDICQRGTSLTIQCQVDSQVTMMFWYRQQPGQSLTLIATANQGSEATYESGFVIDKFPISRPNLTFSTLTVSNMSPEDSSIYLCSVDLGSPPEAFFGQGTRLTVV.